This paragraph reports one T cell receptor beta chain. The sample originates from a study of blood T cell repertoires in COVID-19. About the research overall: Samples taken during acute and convalescent COVID-19 were collected in the United States, Italy and Spain.

Using immunoSEQ multiplex PCR, the repertoire was profiled, and TCRdb retains in-frame clones only, with some absent. Among around 100,000 clones, 85% to 90% were seen once, and the ten largest hold 5.1%. Sequenced sample: peripheral blood. The TCR was taken from a human donor in a cohort sampled during active COVID-19.

The CDR3, as DNA: TGTGCCAGCAGCGCTAGGGCAGGGGCTACGAACACCGGGGAGCTGTTTTTT. Translation gives CASSARAGATNTGELFF. The chain carries TRBV9 and TRBJ2-2; D is perhaps TRBD1 (6 bases). The V and J ends lost 3 bases and 0 bases respectively, with 15 bases between them. The CDR3 spans 17 residues. Germline CDR1 SGDLS, CDR2 YYNGEE.